Listed below are T cell receptor beta chains from one sample, sequenced in a study of Graves' ophthalmopathy and Graves' hyperthyroidism. Each CDR3 protein is one row after TCRdb ran MiXCR on the multiplex PCR reads. The table includes 900,000 to 1,200,000 distinct CDR3 sequences, about two fifths detected once. Sample: peripheral blood or thyroid tissue (not recorded which). Every receptor here comes from an adult man with Graves' hyperthyroidism. CDR3s include the opening cysteine and the closing phenylalanine or tryptophan. Fields, in order: clone size, J gene, V gene, D gene, CDR3 protein, CDR3 DNA. A D gene is named only where the DNA matches it firmly. Size tells how often a clone was seen (once, few, many) or the class of an expanded clone, and some rows leave it out.

clone size: many; J gene: TRBJ2-7; V gene: TRBV10-3; D gene: TRBD2; CDR3 protein: CAISEPREGMGGYEQYF; CDR3 DNA: TGTGCCATCAGTGAGCCCAGGGAGGGTATGGGGGGCTACGAGCAGTACTTC
clone size: many; J gene: TRBJ2-6; V gene: TRBV12-3/TRBV12-4; D gene: NA; CDR3 protein: CASIIDSGANVLTF; CDR3 DNA: TGTGCCAGCATAATAGACTCTGGGGCCAACGTCCTGACTTTC
clone size: few; J gene: TRBJ1-2; V gene: TRBV7-8; D gene: NA; CDR3 protein: CASSSSRHHHGYTF; CDR3 DNA: TGTGCCAGCAGCTCATCAAGACATCATCATGGCTACACCTTC
clone size: NA; J gene: TRBJ1-1; V gene: TRBV2; D gene: NA; CDR3 protein: CASRDLGREAFF; CDR3 DNA: TGTGCCAGCAGAGACCTGGGACGTGAAGCTTTCTTT
clone size: few; J gene: TRBJ2-7; V gene: TRBV7-9; D gene: NA; CDR3 protein: CAWRDGYEQYF; CDR3 DNA: TGTGCCTGGAGGGACGGTTACGAGCAGTACTTC
clone size: many; J gene: TRBJ1-5; V gene: TRBV29-1; D gene: NA; CDR3 protein: CSVALDSNQPQHF; CDR3 DNA: TGCAGCGTTGCCTTGGATAGCAATCAGCCCCAGCATTTT
clone size: few; J gene: TRBJ1-6; V gene: TRBV7-6; D gene: NA; CDR3 protein: CASSSDFRGDHNSPLHF; CDR3 DNA: TGTGCCAGCAGCTCCGATTTCCGAGGGGATCATAATTCACCCCTCCACTTT
clone size: NA; J gene: TRBJ1-2; V gene: TRBV2; D gene: NA; CDR3 protein: CASLEGVGYYGYTF; CDR3 DNA: TGTGCCAGCCTGGAAGGCGTGGGTTATTATGGCTACACCTTC
clone size: NA; J gene: TRBJ1-2; V gene: TRBV19; D gene: NA; CDR3 protein: CASTPGPAGGYTF; CDR3 DNA: TGTGCCAGTACCCCCGGCCCGGCCGGAGGCTACACCTTC
clone size: NA; J gene: TRBJ1-5; V gene: TRBV7-8; D gene: NA; CDR3 protein: CAQTREPYQPQHF; CDR3 DNA: TGTGCCCAGACAAGGGAACCTTATCAGCCCCAGCATTTT
clone size: many; J gene: TRBJ1-1; V gene: TRBV5-1; D gene: NA; CDR3 protein: CASSSQQGTEAFF; CDR3 DNA: TGCGCCAGCAGCAGCCAACAGGGAACTGAAGCTTTCTTT
clone size: NA; J gene: TRBJ2-7; V gene: TRBV19; D gene: NA; CDR3 protein: CASSSSRYGQYF; CDR3 DNA: TGTGCCAGTAGTTCCTCTAGGTACGGGCAGTACTTC
clone size: NA; J gene: TRBJ1-4; V gene: TRBV5-6; D gene: NA; CDR3 protein: CASSPWSNVGLGEKLFF; CDR3 DNA: TGTGCCAGCAGTCCCTGGAGTAATGTGGGCCTAGGGGAAAAACTGTTTTTT
clone size: NA; J gene: TRBJ2-5; V gene: TRBV15; D gene: NA; CDR3 protein: CATSSARHQETQYF; CDR3 DNA: TGTGCCACCAGCAGTGCTAGGCACCAAGAGACCCAGTACTTC
clone size: many; J gene: TRBJ1-1; V gene: TRBV7-2; D gene: NA; CDR3 protein: CASSSQRTKTNTEAFF; CDR3 DNA: TGTGCCAGCAGCTCCCAGCGGACAAAGACGAACACTGAAGCTTTCTTT
clone size: NA; J gene: TRBJ2-7; V gene: TRBV10-3; D gene: NA; CDR3 protein: CAITDGRGYEQYF; CDR3 DNA: TGTGCCATCACCGATGGGCGGGGTTACGAGCAGTACTTC
clone size: many; J gene: TRBJ2-5; V gene: TRBV14; D gene: NA; CDR3 protein: CASSQDRGEETQYF; CDR3 DNA: TGTGCCAGCAGCCAAGACAGGGGAGAAGAGACCCAGTACTTC
clone size: many; J gene: TRBJ1-2; V gene: TRBV20-1; D gene: NA; CDR3 protein: CSASSALNYGYTF; CDR3 DNA: TGCAGTGCTAGTTCGGCCCTTAACTATGGCTACACCTTC
clone size: few; J gene: TRBJ2-7; V gene: TRBV6-5; D gene: TRBD1; CDR3 protein: CASSYRGDRGDEQYF; CDR3 DNA: TGTGCCAGCAGTTACCGGGGGGACAGGGGGGACGAGCAGTACTTC
clone size: few; J gene: TRBJ2-5; V gene: TRBV5-1; D gene: NA; CDR3 protein: CASMAGGGQETQYF; CDR3 DNA: TGCGCCAGCATGGCGGGCGGCGGTCAAGAGACCCAGTACTTC
clone size: NA; J gene: TRBJ2-7; V gene: TRBV20-1; D gene: NA; CDR3 protein: CSAREGSGSTYEQYF; CDR3 DNA: TGCAGTGCTAGAGAGGGAAGCGGGTCAACGTACGAGCAGTACTTC
clone size: many; J gene: TRBJ2-7; V gene: TRBV7-9; D gene: NA; CDR3 protein: CASSEGRTLAEQYF; CDR3 DNA: TGTGCCAGCAGCGAGGGGCGAACCTTGGCCGAGCAGTACTTC
clone size: many; J gene: TRBJ1-1; V gene: TRBV19; D gene: NA; CDR3 protein: CASSTSVWGNTEAFF; CDR3 DNA: TGTGCCAGTAGTACCTCGGTTTGGGGGAACACTGAAGCTTTCTTT
clone size: NA; J gene: TRBJ1-2; V gene: TRBV4-1; D gene: NA; CDR3 protein: CASSQERTLYGYTF; CDR3 DNA: TGCGCCAGCAGCCAAGAGAGAACTCTCTATGGCTACACCTTC
clone size: many; J gene: TRBJ2-7; V gene: TRBV7-9; D gene: TRBD2; CDR3 protein: CASSLASGVVYEQYF; CDR3 DNA: TGTGCCAGCAGCTTGGCTAGCGGGGTGGTGTACGAGCAGTACTTC
clone size: few; J gene: TRBJ1-1; V gene: TRBV2; D gene: NA; CDR3 protein: CASSDRGEWVAFF; CDR3 DNA: TGTGCCAGCAGTGATCGCGGGGAATGGGTAGCTTTCTTT
clone size: NA; J gene: TRBJ1-1; V gene: TRBV7-2; D gene: NA; CDR3 protein: CASISGGRTNTEAFF; CDR3 DNA: TGTGCCAGCATCTCCGGGGGACGGACGAACACTGAAGCTTTCTTT
clone size: many; J gene: TRBJ1-2; V gene: TRBV5-6; D gene: NA; CDR3 protein: CASQAFLEDYGYTF; CDR3 DNA: TGTGCCAGCCAAGCCTTTCTAGAAGACTATGGCTACACCTTC
clone size: NA; J gene: TRBJ2-7; V gene: TRBV7-3; D gene: NA; CDR3 protein: CASSLHLSGAKPYEQYF; CDR3 DNA: TGTGCCAGCAGTCTCCATCTGAGCGGAGCGAAACCGTACGAGCAGTACTTC
clone size: NA; J gene: TRBJ1-2; V gene: TRBV7-3; D gene: TRBD1; CDR3 protein: CASSGRTGKGYTF; CDR3 DNA: TGTGCCAGCAGCGGGAGGACAGGGAAAGGCTACACCTTC
clone size: NA; J gene: TRBJ1-5; V gene: TRBV10-3; D gene: TRBD1; CDR3 protein: CAISQTGQVLSNQPQHF; CDR3 DNA: TGTGCCATCAGTCAGACGGGACAGGTTCTTAGCAATCAGCCCCAGCATTTT
clone size: many; J gene: TRBJ2-2; V gene: TRBV4-3; D gene: NA; CDR3 protein: CASSRLSTGELFF; CDR3 DNA: TGCGCCAGCAGCCGGCTAAGCACCGGGGAGCTGTTTTTT
clone size: NA; J gene: TRBJ2-5; V gene: TRBV10-3; D gene: NA; CDR3 protein: CASSYSGMAKETQYF; CDR3 DNA: TGTGCCAGCAGTTACTCCGGGATGGCCAAAGAGACCCAGTACTTC
clone size: many; J gene: TRBJ2-7; V gene: TRBV29-1; D gene: TRBD2; CDR3 protein: CSPTSETHEQYF; CDR3 DNA: TGCAGCCCGACTAGCGAGACCCACGAGCAGTACTTC
clone size: NA; J gene: TRBJ1-2; V gene: TRBV24-1; D gene: NA; CDR3 protein: CATSWDNTF; CDR3 DNA: TGTGCCACCAGTTGGGATAACACCTTC
clone size: few; J gene: TRBJ1-4; V gene: TRBV15; D gene: NA; CDR3 protein: CATSRDVRSRNEKLFF; CDR3 DNA: TGTGCCACCAGCAGAGACGTTCGGTCCCGGAATGAAAAACTGTTTTTT
clone size: many; J gene: TRBJ2-7; V gene: TRBV7-9; D gene: TRBD2; CDR3 protein: CASSSASGTSGIREQYF; CDR3 DNA: TGTGCCAGCAGCTCAGCGTCCGGGACTAGCGGGATTCGCGAGCAGTACTTC
clone size: NA; J gene: TRBJ2-7; V gene: TRBV20-1; D gene: TRBD2; CDR3 protein: CSARDFGTSGTYEQYF; CDR3 DNA: TGCAGTGCTAGAGATTTCGGGACTAGCGGTACCTACGAGCAGTACTTC
clone size: once; J gene: TRBJ2-1; V gene: TRBV7-6; D gene: NA; CDR3 protein: CASSFIMGVGDREQFF; CDR3 DNA: TGTGCCAGCAGCTTTATCATGGGAGTTGGAGATCGGGAGCAGTTCTTC
clone size: NA; J gene: TRBJ1-4; V gene: TRBV4-3; D gene: NA; CDR3 protein: CASSQGGQTKLFF; CDR3 DNA: TGCGCCAGCAGCCAGGGTGGACAAACAAAACTGTTTTTT
clone size: many; J gene: TRBJ1-1; V gene: TRBV4-1; D gene: TRBD1; CDR3 protein: CASSRGQGRFVEAFF; CDR3 DNA: TGCGCCAGCAGCCGAGGACAGGGGAGGTTCGTTGAAGCTTTCTTT
clone size: NA; J gene: TRBJ2-7; V gene: TRBV5-4; D gene: NA; CDR3 protein: CASSDFAGAPAYEQYF; CDR3 DNA: TGTGCCAGCAGTGACTTTGCGGGGGCCCCCGCTTACGAGCAGTACTTC
clone size: many; J gene: TRBJ2-7; V gene: TRBV10-3; D gene: TRBD1; CDR3 protein: CAAGTGSYEQYF; CDR3 DNA: TGTGCCGCCGGGACAGGGTCCTACGAGCAGTACTTC
clone size: few; J gene: TRBJ2-7; V gene: TRBV10-3; D gene: NA; CDR3 protein: CAISAQNSYEQYF; CDR3 DNA: TGTGCCATCAGTGCCCAGAATTCCTACGAGCAGTACTTC
clone size: once; J gene: TRBJ1-4; V gene: TRBV10-3; D gene: NA; CDR3 protein: CAISERKGNHEKLFF; CDR3 DNA: TGTGCCATCAGTGAGCGGAAGGGTAACCATGAAAAACTGTTTTTT
clone size: few; J gene: TRBJ1-2; V gene: TRBV20-1; D gene: NA; CDR3 protein: CSARDLVKTGPRGGYTF; CDR3 DNA: TGCAGTGCTAGAGATCTGGTTAAAACAGGTCCTAGGGGGGGCTACACCTTC
clone size: many; J gene: TRBJ2-7; V gene: TRBV10-3; D gene: NA; CDR3 protein: CAISDTKGGGLRDRLYEQYF; CDR3 DNA: TGTGCCATCAGTGACACGAAAGGGGGGGGCCTCCGGGACAGGTTGTACGAGCAGTACTTC
clone size: NA; J gene: TRBJ2-2; V gene: TRBV19; D gene: TRBD1; CDR3 protein: CASSLGGTGMITGELFF; CDR3 DNA: TGTGCCAGTAGTCTAGGCGGGACAGGGATGATCACCGGGGAGCTGTTTTTT
clone size: many; J gene: TRBJ2-2; V gene: TRBV29-1; D gene: TRBD1; CDR3 protein: CSVRDRVTGELFF; CDR3 DNA: TGCAGCGTTCGGGACAGGGTCACCGGGGAGCTGTTTTTT
clone size: NA; J gene: TRBJ1-1; V gene: TRBV9; D gene: TRBD1; CDR3 protein: CASRLGLKGARTEAFF; CDR3 DNA: TGTGCCAGCAGGTTGGGCCTAAAGGGGGCGAGAACTGAAGCTTTCTTT
clone size: few; J gene: TRBJ1-2; V gene: TRBV6-1; D gene: TRBD1; CDR3 protein: CASSEGTVLNYGYTF; CDR3 DNA: TGTGCCAGCAGTGAGGGGACAGTGTTAAACTATGGCTACACCTTC